These 20 T cell receptor beta chains originate from one sample sequenced in a study of identical twins (TCRdb year 2016). The library was obtained by 5' RACE. Reads for this sample came from an Illumina HiSeq 2000. In TCRdb, the public reads were trimmed at Q25 with fastp and aligned with MiXCR, with productive beta chains retained. When rows share a CDR3 protein, they turn into one entry using the most common DNA and genes. The sample contains a few hundred thousand distinct CDR3 sequences, more than 9% of them found a single time. Approximately 3% of the sample comes from the top ten. These data are also associated with another study on yellow fever vaccine responses in identical twins.

The sample taken for sequencing was PBMCs. These receptors were obtained from a woman younger than 35 in good health.

The sample holds a few counts of this clonotype. V gene TRBV7-2 combines with J gene TRBJ2-7; 8 nucleotides align to TRBD1. The CDR3 has 15 amino acids. The V gene end was trimmed by 5 bases and the J gene end by 4 bases; junction bases not matched to a gene: 10. Germline assignment: CDR1 SGHTA and CDR2 FQGNSA. The CDR3 is CASSVPDRATYEQYF. CDR3 coding DNA: TGTGCCAGCAGCGTCCCGGACAGGGCGACGTACGAGCAGTACTTC.

This clonotype was counted at least ten times. The rearrangement joins TRBV4-3 to TRBJ2-1; 7 bases agree with TRBD2. The ends lost 0 bases at V and 8 bases at J; junction bases unmatched: 7. This CDR3 has 15 amino acids. Germline CDR1 LGHNA, CDR2 YSLEER. The DNA for the CDR3 is TGCGCCAGCAGCCAAGATGGACTAGTTTTCGATGAGCAGTTCTTC. It encodes CASSQDGLVFDEQFF.

This clonotype was detected only a few times. CDR3 in DNA: TGCGCCAGCAGCTTGGGGACAGGGAGTTTTTGGGATACGCAGTATTTT. The encoded protein is CASSLGTGSFWDTQYF. This chain links TRBV5-1 with TRBJ2-3, with 8 bases identical to TRBD1. V was clipped by 0 bases and J by 6 bases; unmatched bases: 9. From germline, CDR1 is SGHRS and CDR2 YFSETQ. The CDR3 totals 16 residues.

At least ten counts were recorded for this clonotype. The rearrangement joins TRBV20-1 to TRBJ2-5; no definite D call. V lost 0 bases, J lost 2 bases, and 10 bases lay in between. CDR3 length: 14 amino acids. Germline V gene data show CDR1 as DFQATT and CDR2 as SNEGSKA (reference sequence). CDR3 region: CSAREENSQETQYF. CDR3 sequence (DNA): TGCAGTGCTAGAGAGGAGAACAGTCAAGAGACCCAGTACTTC.

The chain carries TRBV20-1 and TRBJ2-7; 8 nucleotides align to TRBD2. V trimming: 5 bases; J trimming: 5 bases; junction bases outside the gene matches: 20. CDR3 length: 17 amino acids. Germline lookup yields CDR1 DFQATT and CDR2 SNEGSKA (reference sequence). The CDR3 reads CSAGNPSGGRPMNEQYF. CDR3 DNA: TGCAGTGCTGGAAACCCTAGCGGCGGGAGGCCGATGAACGAGCAGTACTTC.

The chain employs TRBV15 and TRBJ2-3; tentative D call: TRBD2 (5 bases). The germline CDR1 and CDR2 sequences are LNHNV and YYDKDF (reference sequence). This CDR3 is built from 14 residues. Trimming left V 6 bases short and J 6 bases short, with 16 bases between. The CDR3 nucleotides read TGTGCCACCAGGAGCGTGGGAGTGGGGGATACGCAGTATTTT. Translating it yields CATRSVGVGDTQYF.

CDR3 DNA: TGCAGTGCCCACGGTCTGAACACTGAAGCTTTCTTT. Translation: CSAHGLNTEAFF. V gene TRBV20-1 combines with J gene TRBJ1-1; D gene ambiguous. V was cut by 6 bases and J by 0 bases, with 8 bases left in between. Per the germline V gene, CDR1 is DFQATT and CDR2 is SNEGSKA (reference sequence). The CDR3 runs 12 residues.

This clonotype was detected a few times. The rearrangement joins TRBV5-6 to TRBJ2-7; tentatively, D is TRBD1 (5 bases). The length of the CDR3 is 13 residues. V lost 4 bases and J lost 0, with 8 bases in between. Germline values: CDR1 SGHDT, CDR2 YYEEEE. CDR3 DNA sequence: TGTGCCAGCAGCCATGACAGCTCCTACGAGCAGTACTTC. It specifies CASSHDSSYEQYF.

This clonotype has a handful of counts. The CDR3 region has the DNA TGCGCCAGCAGCGAGGAGGGACAGTCCTACAATGAGCAGTTCTTC. It is translated as CASSEEGQSYNEQFF. This sequence joins TRBV5-1 and TRBJ2-1; possible D gene TRBD1, 7 bases. Trimming stripped 4 bases from V and 1 base from J, with 12 bases between. Germline CDR1 SGHRS, CDR2 YFSETQ. The CDR3 has 15 amino acids.

The genes are TRBV2 and TRBJ2-7; 13 positions match TRBD2. This CDR3 spans 17 amino acids. Germline loops: CDR1 SNHLY, CDR2 FYNNEI. The ends lost 6 bases at V and 2 bases at J; junction bases unmatched: 10. The CDR3 nucleotides are TGTGCCAGCAGCATGGGACTAGCGGGGAAGGTCCCCTACGAGCAGTACTTC. Translation gives CASSMGLAGKVPYEQYF.

Many counts were recorded for this clonotype. The DNA of the CDR3 is TGTGCCAGCAGCGCGAGGGAGGTTACCAGCTCCTACGAGCAGTACTTC. It is translated as CASSAREVTSSYEQYF. V is TRBV7-9 and J is TRBJ2-7; possibly TRBD2 for D (6 bases). The V end was cut by 5 bases, the J end by 0 bases, with 17 bases between. The CDR3 is 16 residues long. Germline-derived CDR1 and CDR2 are SEHNR and FQNEAQ (reference sequence). The full variable domain, rest sourced from reference TRBV7-9 and TRBJ2-7, is DTGVSQNPRHKITKRGQNVTFRCDPISEHNRLYWYRQTLGQGPEFLTYFQNEAQLEKSRLLSDRFSAERPKGSFSTLEIQRTEQGDSAMYLCASSAREVTSSYEQYFGPGTRLTVT.

This clonotype was observed a handful of times. J is TRBJ2-5 and V is TRBV6-2 or TRBV6-3, with TRBD1 as a possible D gene (6 bases). Looked up from germline, CDR1 is MNHEY and CDR2 is SVGEGT. The CDR3 loop spans 15 amino acids. The germline V and J ends were trimmed by 5 bases and 1 base, with 14 bases remaining between them. CDR3 sequence (DNA): TGTGCCAGCAGTGAGGGGGAGTTTGTCCAAGAGACCCAGTACTTC. This codes for CASSEGEFVQETQYF.

This chain joins TRBV29-1 and TRBJ2-7; no clear D. This CDR3 is built from 14 residues. From germline, CDR1 is SQVTM and CDR2 ANQGSEA. V was pared by 1 base and J by 0 bases, with 10 bases between. The CDR3 protein is CSVEGWTGSYEQYF. The CDR3 DNA sequence: TGCAGCGTTGAAGGGTGGACGGGCTCCTACGAGCAGTACTTC.

This clonotype showed up many times. The chain is built from TRBV12-3 or TRBV12-4 and TRBJ2-2, with D possibly being TRBD1 or TRBD2 (5 bases each). The CDR3 consists of 13 residues. The ends were cut back, 10 bases at V and 0 bases at J, with 9 bases in the middle. This CDR3 is CATRDANTGELFF. As DNA, the CDR3 is TGTGCCACTCGGGACGCGAACACCGGGGAGCTGTTTTTT.

This chain uses TRBV7-9 with TRBJ2-7, with D perhaps assigned TRBD1 or TRBD2 (5 bases each). Germline CDR1 SEHNR, CDR2 FQNEAQ (reference sequence). Deletions cut 5 bases from V and 0 bases from J, with 17 bases between. The CDR3 consists of 16 residues. CDR3 region: CASSPGGTAFSYEQYF. Here the CDR3 DNA reads TGTGCCAGCAGCCCGGGTGGGACGGCTTTCTCCTACGAGCAGTACTTC.

This clonotype was counted only a few times. The rearrangement links TRBV4-3 to TRBJ2-1; the match to TRBD2 covers 7 bases. The V segment lost 4 bases and the J segment 3 bases; nucleotides outside the gene matches: 6. The CDR3 contains 15 residues. Looked up from germline, CDR1 is LGHNA and CDR2 is YSLEER. CDR3: CASSPVLADYNEQFF. The CDR3 DNA follows: TGCGCCAGCAGCCCGGTGCTAGCGGACTACAATGAGCAGTTCTTC.

The genes are TRBV7-9 and TRBJ1-6; tentatively, D is TRBD1 (6 bases). Trimming took 6 bases from V and 11 from J, leaving 20 bases between them. Germline values: CDR1 SEHNR, CDR2 FQNEAQ (reference sequence). This CDR3 has 15 amino acids. The CDR3 loop reads CASSQSMGGRPPLHF. Written as DNA, the CDR3 is TGTGCCAGCAGTCAAAGTATGGGGGGCCGACCACCCCTCCACTTT.

The V gene is TRBV27, the J gene TRBJ2-7, with D possibly matching TRBD2 (5 bases). V was trimmed by 6 bases and J by 5 bases, leaving 14 bases between them. The CDR3 extends over 13 amino acids. Per germline, CDR1 MNHEY and CDR2 SMNVEV (reference sequence). Here the CDR3 reads CASRGDLVHEQYF. The CDR3 nucleotides read TGTGCCAGCAGGGGAGATCTAGTCCACGAGCAGTACTTC.

This clonotype has only a few counts. The rearrangement links TRBV2 to TRBJ2-5; a possible D gene is TRBD1 (6 bases). Germline V gives CDR1 SNHLY, CDR2 FYNNEI. There are 15 residues in the CDR3. The germline V and J ends were trimmed by 8 bases and 5 bases, with 21 bases remaining between them. DNA of the CDR3: TGTGCCAGCCGAGGTAACAGGGTCCCGTTGGAGACCCAGTACTTC. As protein: CASRGNRVPLETQYF.

The rearrangement joins TRBV7-2 to TRBJ2-6; D call uncertain. V lost 5 bases and J lost 1, with 9 bases in between. The CDR3 is 15 residues long. The V gene's germline CDR1 is SGHTA and CDR2 FQGNSA. CDR3 residues: CASSPLGSGANVLTF. The CDR3 nucleotides read TGTGCCAGCAGCCCACTGGGGTCTGGGGCCAACGTCCTGACTTTC.